The rows below give T cell receptor beta chains drawn from one sample of a study of cytomegalovirus exposure and HLA in healthy donors. Assay: immunoSEQ multiplex PCR; the TCRdb copy retains only in-frame clones and omits some. Of 85,000 to 100,000 clones in the sample, about three quarters were seen once. The sequenced sample consisted of PBMCs. Receptors originate from a man between 35 and 55 years old in good health and CMV-seropositive. Each CDR3 is given with its conserved first and last residue. The D gene is left open where the match is weak. Expanded clones get a size class; other rows say once, few or many, or leave the size out.

clone_size j_call d_call v_call cdr3_nt cdr3_aa
few TRBJ1-2 TRBD1 TRBV11-2 TGTGCCAGCAGCCCGGACAGGAATGGCTACACCTTC CASSPDRNGYTF
NA TRBJ1-1 TRBD1 TRBV28 TGTGCCAGCAGCTCGACAGGGGAGAATACTGAAGCTTTCTTT CASSSTGENTEAFF
NA TRBJ1-2 TRBD1 TRBV5-1 TGCGCCAGCAGCTCCGGCTTGGCACAGGGGGATGGCTACACCTTC CASSSGLAQGDGYTF
NA TRBJ1-2 TRBD1 TRBV7-2 TGTGCCAGCAGACCCGCAGGGGGCGCATACGGCGGCTACACCTTC CASRPAGGAYGGYTF
NA TRBJ2-5 NA TRBV20-1 TGCAGTGCCCCGGGTCCGGAGACCCAGTACTTC CSAPGPETQYF
NA TRBJ2-7 TRBD2 TRBV6-5 TGTGCCAGCAGACGGACTAGCAACGACGAGCAGTACTTC CASRRTSNDEQYF
once TRBJ2-4 TRBD2 TRBV11-2 TGTGCCAGCAGCGAACTAGCGGGGGGAGGGAACATTCAGTACTTC CASSELAGGGNIQYF
NA TRBJ2-4 TRBD1 TRBV28 TGTGCCACAGGGGACAGAACAAACATTCAGTACTTC CATGDRTNIQYF
NA TRBJ2-3 NA TRBV9 TGTGCCAGCAATCGGGACTCGAGCACAGATACGCAGTATTTT CASNRDSSTDTQYF
few TRBJ2-7 NA TRBV10-3 TGTGCCATCAGTGGAGGCCCGGGGAGGGGGGACGAGCAGTACTTC CAISGGPGRGDEQYF
NA TRBJ2-3 NA TRBV4-1 TGCGCCAGCAGCCCCGCCGAAGGAGCAGATACGCAGTATTTT CASSPAEGADTQYF
NA TRBJ2-1 TRBD2 TRBV7-7 TGTGCTAGCAGCTTAGGCGCTAGCGGGGGGTCTTACAATGAGCAGTTCTTC CASSLGASGGSYNEQFF
NA TRBJ1-2 TRBD1 TRBV6-5 TGTGCCAGCAGTCGTCCGGGACAGGGGCTTGATGGCTACACCTTC CASSRPGQGLDGYTF
NA TRBJ2-7 NA TRBV5-6 TGTGCCAGCAGCTTGTTGGAGGGCTCCTACGAGCAGTACTTC CASSLLEGSYEQYF
NA TRBJ2-2 TRBD2 TRBV7-2 TGTGCCAGCAGCCCACCGGCGGGAGTGAACACCGGGGAGCTGTTTTTT CASSPPAGVNTGELFF
NA TRBJ1-2 TRBD1 TRBV28 TGTGCCAGCAGTAGGTCTGGGACAGCAGCCTATGGCTACACCTTC CASSRSGTAAYGYTF
NA TRBJ1-1 TRBD1 TRBV9 TGTGCCAGCAGCGTTATTCCCGGGACAGGGCCTTCCTCGGGAGAAGCTTTCTTT CASSVIPGTGPSSGEAFF
NA TRBJ2-1 NA TRBV27 TGTGCCAGCAGCCGTATAACTCAGGGCACCGGTGAGCAGTTCTTC CASSRITQGTGEQFF
NA TRBJ1-1 TRBD1 TRBV6-5 TGTGCCATCGGACAGGTGAACACTGAAGCTTTCTTT CAIGQVNTEAFF
NA TRBJ2-3 TRBD2 TRBV2 TGTGCCAGCCCGGGAGCGGGGGTGGCAGATACGCAGTATTTT CASPGAGVADTQYF
NA TRBJ1-6 NA TRBV15 TGTGCCACCAGCCATAGGGGTGATAATTCACCCCTCCACTTT CATSHRGDNSPLHF
NA TRBJ1-2 TRBD1 TRBV5-1 TGCGCCAGCAGTTCGACAGGGGATAACTATGGCTACACCTTC CASSSTGDNYGYTF
NA TRBJ2-2 TRBD1 TRBV7-8 TGTGCCAGCAGCTGGGGTCCCAGGGGGACCGGGGAGCTGTTTTTT CASSWGPRGTGELFF
once TRBJ2-2 NA TRBV6-4 TGTGCCAGCAGTTTCAACTACAATTCGGAAACCGGGGAGCTGTTTTTT CASSFNYNSETGELFF
once TRBJ2-1 NA TRBV4-1 TGCGCCAGCAGCCAAATTAGTCCACCGCGTGTTCTGTTCTTC CASSQISPPRVLFF
NA TRBJ2-3 NA TRBV7-9 TGTGCCAGCAGCCCCGTCGGGGGAGGTCGGCCAGATACGCAGTATTTT CASSPVGGGRPDTQYF
NA TRBJ2-1 TRBD2 TRBV5-1 TGCGCCAGCAGCTGGATACTAGCGGGAGCCAACAATGAGCAGTTCTTC CASSWILAGANNEQFF
NA TRBJ2-3 NA TRBV7-7 TGTGCTAGCAGCTTAGGCCCGGGATCAGTAGATACGCAGTATTTT CASSLGPGSVDTQYF
NA TRBJ1-4 TRBD1 TRBV6-4 TGTGCCAGCAGCGAAGGACAGGGGGCAAACGAAAAACTGTTTTTT CASSEGQGANEKLFF
NA TRBJ1-3 NA TRBV28 TGTGCCAGCAGTTTTACGACTCAGCGAGGAAACACCATATATTTT CASSFTTQRGNTIYF